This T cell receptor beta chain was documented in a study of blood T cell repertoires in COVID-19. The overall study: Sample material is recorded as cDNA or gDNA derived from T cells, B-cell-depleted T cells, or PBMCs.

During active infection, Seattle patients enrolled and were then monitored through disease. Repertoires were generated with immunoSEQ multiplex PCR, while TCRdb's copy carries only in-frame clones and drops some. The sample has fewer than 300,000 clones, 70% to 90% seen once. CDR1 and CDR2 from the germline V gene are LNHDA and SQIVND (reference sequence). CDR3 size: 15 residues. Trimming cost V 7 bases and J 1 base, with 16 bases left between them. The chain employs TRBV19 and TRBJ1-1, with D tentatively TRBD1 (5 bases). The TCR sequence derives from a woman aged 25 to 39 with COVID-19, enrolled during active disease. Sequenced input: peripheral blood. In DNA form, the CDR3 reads TGTGCCAGTATTAGGGCCGGGGGACCGAACACTGAAGCTTTCTTT. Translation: CASIRAGGPNTEAFF.